The clone carrying this T cell receptor beta chain showed up just a few times. Its target is unknown. These data originate in a study of T-cell reconstitution after alpha-beta-depleted transplantation in children. Findings and limits, study-wide: At the one-year point after transplant, T-cell counts and TCRbeta diversity were found to come mostly from T cells that had been newly produced.

Germline CDR1 and CDR2: SGHRS and YFSETQ. The CDR3 consists of 14 residues. V was clipped by 4 bases and J by 0 bases, with 9 bases between them. Unique molecular identifiers tagged the TCRbeta library. A single record per CDR3 protein comes from TCRdb applying MiXCR to the PCR reads. Counted here are 200,000 to 250,000 distinct CDR3 sequences, 8.4% occurring once; the ten biggest clones make up less than 40%. The TCR sequence derives from a male patient between 2 and 10 years old who had a stem cell transplant for acute myeloid leukemia, so the T cells may come from the graft donor. The rearrangement links TRBV5-1 to TRBJ2-3; D is ambiguous. Sample: PBMCs, mostly from graft donor cells, taken 360 days after TCRalphabeta/CD19-depleted stem cell transplant. The CDR3 DNA reads as TGCGCCAGCAGCCGAACAAGAAGCACAGATACGCAGTATTTT. It is translated as CASSRTRSTDTQYF.